This T cell receptor beta chain was profiled in a study of tumor-infiltrating lymphocytes in primary liver carcinoma. Researchers generated TCR beta cDNA from roughly 510 ng of total RNA, relying on a constant-region primer. Three nested multiplex PCR rounds, a slightly modified ARM-PCR, produced the libraries for TCR beta. Two initial PCR rounds of approximately 10 cycles each paired TRBV1-TRBV30 forward primers with a C-beta reverse primer. TCRdb ran MiXCR on the multiplex PCR reads and lists one entry per CDR3 protein. This sample has about 20,000 distinct CDR3 sequences; over 65% occur once, and the top ten carry 41%. A word on this clonotype: Antigen unknown. At one end the junction does not follow the germline gene, possibly because of a read error.

Germline V gives CDR1 SEHNR, CDR2 FQNEAQ (reference sequence). The CDR3 is 13 residues long. The study, taken as a whole, reports: Tumor top-250-clone fraction significantly exceeded that of blood (p = 0.039). Compared with tumor region pairs, tumor-adjacent and tumor-blood pairs overlapped less.

Co-extraction of RNA and DNA was performed on 20-30 mg of unsorted bulk tissue. What was sequenced was liver tumor tissue from sampling region 1. Subset indicated: tumor region T1, superior pole. The chain combines TRBV7-9 with TRBJ1-1; D is uncertain. The TCR sequence derives from a man in his forties with primary liver carcinoma and hepatitis B virus infection. In DNA, the CDR3 is TGTGCCAGCAGCTTGCAGGAAGACACTGAAGCATTCTTT. It codes for CASSLQEDTEAFF.